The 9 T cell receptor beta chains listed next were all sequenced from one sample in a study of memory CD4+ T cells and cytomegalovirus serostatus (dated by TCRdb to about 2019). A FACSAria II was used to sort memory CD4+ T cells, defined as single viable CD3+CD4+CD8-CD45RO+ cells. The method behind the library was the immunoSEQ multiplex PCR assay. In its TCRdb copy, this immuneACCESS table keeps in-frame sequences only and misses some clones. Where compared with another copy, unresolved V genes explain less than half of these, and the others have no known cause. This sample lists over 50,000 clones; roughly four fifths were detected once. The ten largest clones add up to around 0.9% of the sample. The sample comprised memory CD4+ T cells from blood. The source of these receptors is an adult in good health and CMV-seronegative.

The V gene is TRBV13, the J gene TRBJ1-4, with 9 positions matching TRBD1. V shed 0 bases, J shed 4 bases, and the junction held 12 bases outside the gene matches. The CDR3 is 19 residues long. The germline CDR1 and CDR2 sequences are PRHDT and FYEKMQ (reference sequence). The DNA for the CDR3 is TGTGCCAGCAGCTTAGGTATAGAGGGACAGGGCGTCCTTAATGAAAAACTGTTTTTT. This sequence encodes CASSLGIEGQGVLNEKLFF.

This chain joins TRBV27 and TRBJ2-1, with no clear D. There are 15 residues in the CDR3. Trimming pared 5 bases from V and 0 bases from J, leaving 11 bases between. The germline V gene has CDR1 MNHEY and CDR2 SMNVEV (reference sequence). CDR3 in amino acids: CASSPSASSYNEQFF. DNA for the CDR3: TGTGCCAGCAGTCCCAGCGCGAGCTCCTACAATGAGCAGTTCTTC.

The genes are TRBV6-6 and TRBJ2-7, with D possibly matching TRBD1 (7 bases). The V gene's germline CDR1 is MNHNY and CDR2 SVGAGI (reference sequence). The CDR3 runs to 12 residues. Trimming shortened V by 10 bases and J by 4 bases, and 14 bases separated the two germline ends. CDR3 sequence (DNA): TGTGCCACCCGGGGGACAGCGTACGAGCAGTACTTC. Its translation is CATRGTAYEQYF.

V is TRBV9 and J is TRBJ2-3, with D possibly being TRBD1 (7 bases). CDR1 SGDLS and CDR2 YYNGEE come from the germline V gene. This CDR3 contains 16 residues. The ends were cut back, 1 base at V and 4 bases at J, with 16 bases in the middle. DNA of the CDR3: TGTGCCAGCAGCGTATTGCAGGGGGGCGGCCCAGATACGCAGTATTTT. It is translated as CASSVLQGGGPDTQYF.

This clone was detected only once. DNA for the CDR3: TGTGCCAGCAGCGTAGGGGGACACCGGGCAGATACGCAGTATTTT. Residues: CASSVGGHRADTQYF. This rearrangement joins TRBV9 to TRBJ2-3; tentative D call: TRBD1 (6 bases). Germline V gene lookup returns CDR1 SGDLS and CDR2 YYNGEE. The CDR3 consists of 15 residues. The V gene lost 0 bases and the J gene lost 4 bases, with 12 bases spanning the gap.

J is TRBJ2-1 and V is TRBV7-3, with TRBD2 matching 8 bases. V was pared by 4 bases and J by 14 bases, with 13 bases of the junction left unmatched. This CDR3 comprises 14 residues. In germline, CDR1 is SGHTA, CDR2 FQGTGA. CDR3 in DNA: TGTGCCAGCAGCTCGGGAAAGGTCGGGGGGGAGAAGTTCTTC. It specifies CASSSGKVGGEKFF.

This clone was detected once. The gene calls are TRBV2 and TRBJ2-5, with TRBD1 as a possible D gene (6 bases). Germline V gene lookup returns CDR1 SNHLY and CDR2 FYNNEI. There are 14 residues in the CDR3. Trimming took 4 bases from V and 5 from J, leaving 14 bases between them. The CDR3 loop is CASSVRTVGETQYF. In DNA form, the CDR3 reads TGTGCCAGCAGTGTCCGGACAGTAGGGGAGACCCAGTACTTC. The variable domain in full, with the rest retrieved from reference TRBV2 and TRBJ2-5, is EPEVTQTPSHQVTQMGQEVILRCVPISNHLYFYWYRQILGQKVEFLVSFYNNEISEKSEIFDDQFSVERPDGSNFTLKIRSTKLEDSAMYFCASSVRTVGETQYFGPGTRLLVL.

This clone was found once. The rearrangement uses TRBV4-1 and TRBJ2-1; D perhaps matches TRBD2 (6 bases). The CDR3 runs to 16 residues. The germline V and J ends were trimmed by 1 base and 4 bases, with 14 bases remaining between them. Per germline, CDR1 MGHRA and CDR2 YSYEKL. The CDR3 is CASSQVAGAGYNEQFF. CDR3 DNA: TGCGCCAGCAGCCAAGTCGCCGGGGCGGGGTACAATGAGCAGTTCTTC.

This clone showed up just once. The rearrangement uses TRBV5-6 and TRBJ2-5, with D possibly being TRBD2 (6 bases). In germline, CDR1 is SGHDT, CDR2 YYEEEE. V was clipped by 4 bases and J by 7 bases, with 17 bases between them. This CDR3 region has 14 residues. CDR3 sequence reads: CASSTQTSFTTQYF. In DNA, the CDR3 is TGTGCCAGCAGCACCCAGACTAGTTTTACGACCCAGTACTTC.